This T cell receptor (beta chain) was identified in a study of T cell responses to AZD1222 COVID-19 vaccine. Findings of the study overall: Spike-spanning, vaccine-associated CD4 TCRs were dominant at 160-218 and 743-854.

Profiled with immunoSEQ multiplex PCR; TCRdb holds only in-frame clones, not every one. The sample shows some 120,000 clones, roughly nine tenths of them seen only once. The CDR3 is made up of 16 amino acids. The germline V gene encodes CDR1 LNHDA and CDR2 SQIVND (reference sequence). V was pared by 5 bases and J by 11 bases, with 14 bases of the junction left unmatched. Notes on this clone: Its antigen is undetermined.

This clonotype was sampled from an adult who received the AZD1222 COVID-19 vaccine. The J gene is TRBJ1-6, the V gene TRBV19, with 8 positions matching TRBD1. The material was peripheral blood, obtained 28 days after the second AZD1222 dose. DNA of the CDR3: TGTGCCAGTAGTTTCGACCACGGGACAGGTGGTCCACCCCTCCACTTT. As protein: CASSFDHGTGGPPLHF.